The T cell receptor beta chain under discussion was sequenced for a study of metastatic and nonmetastatic thyroid tumors. About the study: Malignant thyroid and benign thyroid patients provided blood and tumor or nodule tissue whose repertoires were compared.

Prior to thyroid surgery, none of the patients had received any treatment. This clone has only a few counts. Its specificity is unknown. TCRdb called clones again from the PCR reads with MiXCR. Of about 14,000 clones listed, around 3.9% were seen once; the top ten hold less than 30%. The germline CDR1 and CDR2 sequences are SGHRS and YFSETQ. CDR3 size: 15 residues. Trimming removed 2 bases from V and 3 bases from J, with 14 bases in between. Study results and caveats: Significantly higher TCR beta diversity was reportedly seen in malignant thyroid tumors than benign nodules, in blood and tumor.

The sample taken for sequencing was tumor tissue. The TCR was taken from a female donor with papillary thyroid cancer or a benign thyroid nodule (not recorded which). Some clones in this sample may be carry-over from other donors' samples. The rearrangement joins TRBV5-1 to TRBJ2-5, with D perhaps matching TRBD1 (5 bases). Here the CDR3 reads CASSFLGVAKETQYF. CDR3 coding DNA: TGCGCCAGCAGCTTCCTAGGGGTCGCCAAAGAGACCCAGTACTTC.